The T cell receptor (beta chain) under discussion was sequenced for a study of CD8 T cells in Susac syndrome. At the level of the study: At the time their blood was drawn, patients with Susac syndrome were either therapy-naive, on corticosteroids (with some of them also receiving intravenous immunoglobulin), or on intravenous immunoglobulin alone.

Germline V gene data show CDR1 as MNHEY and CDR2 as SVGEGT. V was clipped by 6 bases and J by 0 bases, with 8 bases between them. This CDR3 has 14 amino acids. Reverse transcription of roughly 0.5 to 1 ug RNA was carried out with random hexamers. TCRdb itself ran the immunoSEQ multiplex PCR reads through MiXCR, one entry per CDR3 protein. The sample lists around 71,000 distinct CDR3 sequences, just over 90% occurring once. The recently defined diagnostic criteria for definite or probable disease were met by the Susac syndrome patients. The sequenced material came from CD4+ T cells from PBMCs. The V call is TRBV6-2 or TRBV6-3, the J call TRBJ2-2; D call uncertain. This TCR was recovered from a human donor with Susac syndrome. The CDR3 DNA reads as TGTGCCAGCAGGGGCTCCCCGAACACCGGGGAGCTGTTTTTT. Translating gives CASRGSPNTGELFF.